This passage covers 22 T cell receptor beta chains from one sample sequenced in a study of blood T cell repertoires in COVID-19. Produced via immunoSEQ multiplex PCR; TCRdb's table is partial and in-frame only. This sample carries some 180,000 clones, approximately 80% of them seen once, and the ten largest clones take just over 8.5%. The sequenced sample was peripheral blood. These TCRs come from a woman aged 50 to 65 with active or convalescent COVID-19.

This clone was observed a few times. The V call is TRBV9, the J call TRBJ1-1, with 12 bases that match TRBD1. After removal of 4 bases from V and 5 bases from J, the junction contained 6 bases not matched to a gene. Germline CDR1 is SGDLS and CDR2 is YYNGEE. This CDR3 spans 15 amino acids. CDR3 DNA: TGTGCCAGCAGCCCGGGGACAGGGGGCCGGACTGAAGCTTTCTTT. Residues: CASSPGTGGRTEAFF.

The gene calls are TRBV19 and TRBJ1-2, with 8 bases identical to TRBD1. CDR1 and CDR2 (germline): LNHDA, SQIVND (reference sequence). With V trimmed by 4 bases and J by 4 bases, 5 bases remained unmatched. This CDR3 has 14 residues. CDR3 in DNA: TGTGCCAGTAGTAGACGGGACAGGCCCTATGGCTACACCTTC. It specifies CASSRRDRPYGYTF.

This clone has just one count. The chain is built from TRBV6-6 and TRBJ1-5; D unresolved. The length of the CDR3 is 13 residues. Germline assignment: CDR1 MNHNY and CDR2 SVGAGI (reference sequence). V was trimmed by 7 bases and J by 0 bases, leaving 7 bases between them. The CDR3 spells CASNGNSNQPQHF. The DNA for the CDR3 is TGTGCCAGCAACGGGAATAGCAATCAGCCCCAGCATTTT.

The chain carries TRBV29-1 and TRBJ2-3; the match to TRBD2 covers 9 bases. Looked up from germline, CDR1 is SQVTM and CDR2 is ANQGSEA. Trimming took 3 bases from V and 0 from J; bases not matched to a gene: 10. The CDR3 runs 17 residues. The CDR3: CSVEVLGAGGSTDTQYF. The CDR3, as DNA: TGCAGCGTTGAGGTTCTTGGGGCGGGGGGGAGCACAGATACGCAGTATTTT.

The chain uses TRBV11-3 and TRBJ2-5; 7 bases line up with TRBD1. Per germline, CDR1 SGHNT and CDR2 YENEEA. The CDR3 has 15 residues. V lost 5 bases and J lost 5; bases outside the gene matches: 11. DNA of the CDR3: TGTGCCAGCAGCCCAGGGGGACCGTTTGTGGAGACCCAGTACTTC. Its translation is CASSPGGPFVETQYF.

There are a few counts of this clone. The CDR3 bases are TGTGCCACCAGTGATTTGACAGGGAAACTGTTTTTT. Residues: CATSDLTGKLFF. The chain couples TRBV24-1 to TRBJ1-4; weak D call: TRBD1 (6 bases). The CDR3 has 12 amino acids. The germline CDR1 and CDR2 sequences are KGHDR and SFDVKD. V dropped 0 bases and J dropped 11 bases, with 6 bases sitting between them.

V is TRBV30 and J is TRBJ2-1; 8 bases are a match to TRBD2. This CDR3 spans 15 amino acids. V gave up 0 bases and J gave up 0 bases; unmatched junction bases: 1. Germline CDR1 GTSNPN, CDR2 SVGIG (reference sequence). This CDR3 is CAWSVSGGSYNEQFF. DNA for the CDR3: TGTGCCTGGAGTGTAAGCGGGGGCTCCTACAATGAGCAGTTCTTC.

This sequence joins TRBV11-3 and TRBJ1-4; a possible D gene is TRBD1 (5 bases). V dropped 2 bases and J dropped 7 bases, with 26 bases sitting between them. This CDR3 spans 19 amino acids. The germline V gene encodes CDR1 SGHNT and CDR2 YENEEA. CDR3 DNA: TGTGCCAGCAGCTTAAACGAAGGGATTGACAGCTCCGTGGGTGAAAAACTGTTTTTT. It specifies CASSLNEGIDSSVGEKLFF.

The chain uses TRBV6-4 and TRBJ2-3; D may be TRBD2 (6 bases). CDR1 is MRHNA, CDR2 SNTAGT, per germline. Trimming removed 7 bases at V and 0 bases at J, with 11 bases between. CDR3 length equals 14 residues. The CDR3 here is CASTRDSSTDTQYF. CDR3 coding DNA: TGTGCCAGCACCCGGGACTCTAGCACAGATACGCAGTATTTT.

The chain is built from TRBV5-1 and TRBJ1-2, with 7 bases that match TRBD1. J was trimmed by 2 bases and V by 2 bases; bases with no gene match: 9. CDR3 size: 16 residues. Germline CDR1 and CDR2: SGHRS and YFSETQ. The DNA for the CDR3 is TGCGCCAGCAGCTTAGACTCGGGACAGCGAAACTATGGCTACACCTTC. Translating it yields CASSLDSGQRNYGYTF.

CDR3 DNA sequence: TGTGCCAGTCTAGATTACCCGAAAGATGAAGCTTTCTTT. Translation gives CASLDYPKDEAFF. J is TRBJ1-1 and V is TRBV12-3 or TRBV12-4; D uncertain. The CDR3 spans 13 residues. V gave up 9 bases and J gave up 7 bases, with 18 bases separating them.

This chain joins TRBV7-9 and TRBJ1-2, with D maybe TRBD1 (5 bases). Germline V gives CDR1 SEHNR, CDR2 FQNEAQ (reference sequence). The CDR3 has 13 amino acids. V was trimmed by 4 bases and J by 4 bases, leaving 10 bases between them. The CDR3 DNA follows: TGTGCCAGCAGCTCCGCGGGGGGCTATGGCTACACCTTC. This translates into CASSSAGGYGYTF.

The chain recombines TRBV9 with TRBJ1-3; D possibly corresponds to TRBD1 (6 bases). The germline V gene encodes CDR1 SGDLS and CDR2 YYNGEE. Trimming shortened V by 4 bases and J by 2 bases, and 13 bases separated the two germline ends. The CDR3 has 15 residues. CDR3 region: CASSPGGATGNTIYF. The CDR3 coding sequence is TGTGCCAGCAGCCCCGGGGGGGCTACTGGAAACACCATATATTTT.

The chain joins TRBV18 to TRBJ2-3; possible D gene TRBD1, 6 bases. Trimming cost V 6 bases and J 7 bases, with 20 bases left between them. This CDR3 is built from 15 residues. Germline lookup yields CDR1 KGHSH and CDR2 LQKENI. The CDR3 spells CASSPQGQQFNTQYF. The CDR3 DNA sequence: TGTGCCAGCTCCCCTCAAGGACAGCAATTCAATACGCAGTATTTT. The variable domain in full, with the rest retrieved from reference TRBV18 and TRBJ2-3, is NAGVMQNPRHLVRRRGQEARLRCSPMKGHSHVYWYRQLPEEGLKFMVYLQKENIIDESGMPKERFSAEFPKEGPSILRIQQVVRGDSAAYFCASSPQGQQFNTQYFGPGTRLTVL.

The gene calls are TRBV4-1 and TRBJ2-7; perhaps TRBD1 as D (5 bases). CDR1 is MGHRA and CDR2 is YSYEKL in the germline V gene. V was shortened by 0 bases and J by 2 bases, with 11 bases between the two germline ends. The CDR3 extends over 15 amino acids. CDR3 amino acids: CASSQDADTPYEQYF. CDR3 nucleotides: TGCGCCAGCAGCCAAGATGCGGACACTCCCTACGAGCAGTACTTC.

This clone showed up just once. J is TRBJ1-5 and V is TRBV18; 10 positions agree with TRBD1. V gave up 3 bases and J gave up 0 bases; unmatched junction bases: 8. Germline V lookup: CDR1 KGHSH, CDR2 LQKENI. The CDR3 is 18 residues long. CDR3 in amino acids: CASSPQGTGVYSNQPQHF. The CDR3 coding sequence is TGTGCCAGCTCACCTCAAGGGACAGGGGTCTATAGCAATCAGCCCCAGCATTTT.

The genes are TRBV3-1 (or the pseudogene TRBV3-2) and TRBJ1-1; D remains unclear. The CDR3 has 13 amino acids. Germline assignment: CDR1 LGHDT and CDR2 YNNKEL (reference sequence). V dropped 0 bases and J dropped 11 bases, with 13 bases sitting between them. The DNA for the CDR3 is TGTGCCAGCAGCCAAGATCGAACCCTAGTCGCTTTCTTT. This sequence encodes CASSQDRTLVAFF.

The chain recombines TRBV5-6 with TRBJ2-3; 12 nucleotides align to TRBD2. Germline V gene sequence: CDR1 SGHDT, CDR2 YYEEEE. With 4 bases clipped from V and 0 bases from J, the junction kept 12 bases outside the gene matches. CDR3 length equals 19 residues. The CDR3 bases are TGTGCCAGCAGCCTGGGCGGGACTAGCGGGTTTTCTAGCACAGATACGCAGTATTTT. This encodes CASSLGGTSGFSSTDTQYF.

The CDR3 sequence: CASSLRQDANTEAFF. CDR3 nucleotides: TGCGCCAGCAGCTTGCGACAGGACGCTAACACTGAAGCTTTCTTT. The chain employs TRBV5-1 and TRBJ1-1, with TRBD1 as a possible D gene (6 bases). V lost 1 base to trimming and J lost 2 bases, with 12 bases between them. The germline V gene has CDR1 SGHRS and CDR2 YFSETQ. This CDR3 contains 15 residues.

The chain employs TRBV19 and TRBJ1-5, with D perhaps TRBD1 (6 bases). From germline, CDR1 is LNHDA and CDR2 SQIVND (reference sequence). Between the trimmed V and J ends, which lost 8 bases and 3 bases, there was a span of 17 bases. This CDR3 has 15 residues. CDR3 nucleotides: TGTGCCAGTTCCATGGCAGGGGTCCACAATCAGCCCCAGCATTTT. This encodes CASSMAGVHNQPQHF.

This clone was picked up a small number of times. The chain couples TRBV15 to TRBJ2-2, with TRBD2 matching over 8 bases. Germline V CDR1 and CDR2: LNHNV, YYDKDF (reference sequence). The CDR3 sequence is 15 residues long. With V trimmed by 5 bases and J by 5 bases, 7 bases remained unmatched. The CDR3 nucleotides are TGTGCCACCAGCGGCGGCGGGAGGTTTACCGGGGAGCTGTTTTTT. This translates into CATSGGGRFTGELFF. Variable domain in full (rest from reference TRBV15 and TRBJ2-2): DAMVIQNPRYQVTQFGKPVTLSCSQTLNHNVMYWYQQKSSQAPKLLFHYYDKDFNNEADTPDNFQSRRPNTSFCFLDIRSPGLGDTAMYLCATSGGGRFTGELFFGEGSRLTVL.

The chain links TRBV29-1 to TRBJ1-2; D unresolved. Germline V gene sequence: CDR1 SQVTM, CDR2 ANQGSEA. Trimming took 1 base from V and 3 from J, leaving 9 bases between them. The length of the CDR3 is 13 residues. The CDR3 sequence: CSVEVGGDYGYTF. DNA of the CDR3: TGCAGCGTTGAAGTTGGCGGAGACTATGGCTACACCTTC. Full variable domain (rest looked up from reference TRBV29-1 and TRBJ1-2): SAVISQKPSRDICQRGTSLTIQCQVDSQVTMMFWYRQQPGQSLTLIATANQGSEATYESGFVIDKFPISRPNLTFSTLTVSNMSPEDSSIYLCSVEVGGDYGYTFGSGTRLTVV.